This T cell receptor beta chain derives from a study of blood T cell repertoires in COVID-19. Study details: COVID-19 samples from acute and convalescent phases originated in the United States, Italy and Spain. PBMCs, B-cell-depleted T cells, or T cells provided the cDNA or gDNA that made up the material.

Per the original data handling: Counts of nucleated cells, estimated from reference gene primer amplification, were obtained. Sequenced by immunoSEQ multiplex PCR; TCRdb stores in-frame clones only, minus some. That table gives V, J and clone size, and the DNA gave D and trimming. Among fewer than 300,000 clones listed, around 87% were seen once. This CDR3 region has 14 residues. Germline V gene data show CDR1 as LGHDT and CDR2 as YNNKEL (reference sequence). The J segment lost 6 bases and the V segment lost 4 bases, leaving 3 bases of the junction unmatched. V and J are TRBV3-1 (or the pseudogene TRBV3-2) and TRBJ1-6; 7 bases align to TRBD1. This sequence originates from a woman in her forties or fifties with acute or convalescent COVID-19. The sequenced sample was peripheral blood. In DNA, the CDR3 is TGTGCCAGCAGCCTTCGGGACAGTAATTCACCCCTCCACTTT. This codes for CASSLRDSNSPLHF.